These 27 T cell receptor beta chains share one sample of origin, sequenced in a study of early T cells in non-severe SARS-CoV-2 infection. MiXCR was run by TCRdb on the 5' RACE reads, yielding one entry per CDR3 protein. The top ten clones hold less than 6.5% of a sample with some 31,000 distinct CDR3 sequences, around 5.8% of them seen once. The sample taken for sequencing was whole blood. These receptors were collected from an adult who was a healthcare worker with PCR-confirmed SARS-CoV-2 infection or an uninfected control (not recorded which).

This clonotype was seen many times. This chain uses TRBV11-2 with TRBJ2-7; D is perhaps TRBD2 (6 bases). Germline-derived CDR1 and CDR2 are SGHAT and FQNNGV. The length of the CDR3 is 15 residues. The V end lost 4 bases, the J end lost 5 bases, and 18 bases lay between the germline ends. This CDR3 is CASSWIGISSDEQYV. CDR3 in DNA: TGTGCCAGCAGCTGGATCGGGATTTCTAGCGACGAGCAGTACGTC.

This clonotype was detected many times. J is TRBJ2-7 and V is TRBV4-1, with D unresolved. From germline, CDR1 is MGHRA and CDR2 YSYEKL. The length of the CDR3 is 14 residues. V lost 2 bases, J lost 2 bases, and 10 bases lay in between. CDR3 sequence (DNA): TGCGCCAGCAGCCAATCCCCCGGACCCTACGAGCAGTACTTC. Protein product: CASSQSPGPYEQYF.

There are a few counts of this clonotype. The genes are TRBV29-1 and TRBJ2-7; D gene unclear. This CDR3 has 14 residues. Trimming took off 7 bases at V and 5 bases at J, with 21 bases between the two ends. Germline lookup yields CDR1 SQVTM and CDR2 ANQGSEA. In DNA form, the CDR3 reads TGCAGCGCCGCCCTCTTGACACCGGGCCACGAGCAGTACGTC. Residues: CSAALLTPGHEQYV.

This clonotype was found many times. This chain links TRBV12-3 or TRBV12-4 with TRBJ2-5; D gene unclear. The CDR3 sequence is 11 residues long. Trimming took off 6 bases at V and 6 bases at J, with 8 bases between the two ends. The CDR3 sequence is CASSPHKTQYF. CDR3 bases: TGTGCCAGCAGCCCTCACAAGACCCAGTACTTC.

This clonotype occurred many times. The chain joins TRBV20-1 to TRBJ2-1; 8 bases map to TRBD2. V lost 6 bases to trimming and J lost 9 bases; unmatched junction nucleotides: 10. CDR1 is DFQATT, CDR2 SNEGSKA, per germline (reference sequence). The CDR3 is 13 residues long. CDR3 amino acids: CSAPASGGGEQFF. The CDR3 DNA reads TGCAGTGCCCCGGCCTCCGGGGGGGGTGAGCAGTTCTTC.

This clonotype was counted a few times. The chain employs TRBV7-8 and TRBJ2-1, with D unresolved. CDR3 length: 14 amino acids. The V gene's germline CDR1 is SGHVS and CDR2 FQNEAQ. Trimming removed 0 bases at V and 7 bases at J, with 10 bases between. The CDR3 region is CASSLARRSNEQFF. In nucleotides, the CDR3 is TGTGCCAGCAGCTTAGCCCGGCGGAGTAATGAGCAGTTCTTC.

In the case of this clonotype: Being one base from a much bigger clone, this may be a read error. The CDR3 region has the DNA TGTGCCAGCAGCTTGTTAGAGGGAGGGTCGGATACGCAGAATTTT. It is translated as CASSLLEGGSDTQNF. This chain joins TRBV5-4 and TRBJ2-3, with 7 bases matching TRBD2. The CDR3 consists of 15 residues. Germline V gives CDR1 SGHNT, CDR2 YYREEE (reference sequence).

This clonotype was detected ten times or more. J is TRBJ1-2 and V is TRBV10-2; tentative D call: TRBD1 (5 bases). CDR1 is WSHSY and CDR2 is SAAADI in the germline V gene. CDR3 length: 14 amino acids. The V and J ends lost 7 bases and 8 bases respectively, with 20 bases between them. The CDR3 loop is CASTVGGSLKGYTF. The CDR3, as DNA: TGCGCCAGCACCGTGGGGGGGTCCCTCAAAGGCTACACCTTC.

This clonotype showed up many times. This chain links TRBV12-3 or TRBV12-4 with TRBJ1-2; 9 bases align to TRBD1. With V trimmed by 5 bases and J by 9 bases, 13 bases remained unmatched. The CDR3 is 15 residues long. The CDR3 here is CASSPAGQGMRSYTF. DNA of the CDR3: TGTGCCAGCAGTCCCGCGGGACAGGGTATGCGTAGCTACACCTTC.

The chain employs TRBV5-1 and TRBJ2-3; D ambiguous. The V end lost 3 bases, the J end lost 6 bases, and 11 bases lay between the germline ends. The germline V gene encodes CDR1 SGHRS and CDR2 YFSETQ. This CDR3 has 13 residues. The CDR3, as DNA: TGCGCCAGCAGCTCGGATAACGTGGATACGCAGTATTTT. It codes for CASSSDNVDTQYF.

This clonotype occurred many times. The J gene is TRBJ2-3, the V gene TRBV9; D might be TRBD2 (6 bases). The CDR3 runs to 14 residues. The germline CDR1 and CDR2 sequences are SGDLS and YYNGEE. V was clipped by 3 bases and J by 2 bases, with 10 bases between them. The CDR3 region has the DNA TGTGCCAGCAGCGCCCGGACTAACACAGATACGCAGTATTTT. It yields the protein CASSARTNTDTQYF.

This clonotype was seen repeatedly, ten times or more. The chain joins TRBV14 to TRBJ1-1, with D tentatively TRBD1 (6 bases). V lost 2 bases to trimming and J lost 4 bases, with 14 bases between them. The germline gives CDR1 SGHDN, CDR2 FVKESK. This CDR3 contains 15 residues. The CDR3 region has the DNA TGTGCCAGCAGCCAATACAGGGCCCCGGGCACTGAAGCTTTCTTT. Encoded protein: CASSQYRAPGTEAFF.

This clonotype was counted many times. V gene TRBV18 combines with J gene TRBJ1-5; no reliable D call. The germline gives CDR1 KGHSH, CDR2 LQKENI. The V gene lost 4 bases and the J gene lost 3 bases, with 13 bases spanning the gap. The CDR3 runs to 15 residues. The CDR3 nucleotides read TGTGCCAGCTCACTTAAGGAGGGCAACAATCAGCCCCAGCATTTT. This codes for CASSLKEGNNQPQHF.

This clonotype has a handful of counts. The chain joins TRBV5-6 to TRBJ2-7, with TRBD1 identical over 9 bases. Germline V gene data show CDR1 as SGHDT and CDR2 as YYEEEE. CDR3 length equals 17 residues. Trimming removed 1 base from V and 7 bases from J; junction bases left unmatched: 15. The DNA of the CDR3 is TGTGCCAGCAGCTTGCCGGGACAGGGCACTTCGGTGTGGGAGCAGTACTTC. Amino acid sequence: CASSLPGQGTSVWEQYF.

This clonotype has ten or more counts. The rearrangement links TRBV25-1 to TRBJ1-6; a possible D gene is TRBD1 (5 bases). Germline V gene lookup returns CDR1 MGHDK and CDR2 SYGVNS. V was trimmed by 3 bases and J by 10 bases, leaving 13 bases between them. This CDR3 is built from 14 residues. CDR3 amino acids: CASSDTGELSPLHF. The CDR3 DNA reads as TGTGCCAGCAGTGACACGGGGGAGTTATCACCCCTCCACTTT. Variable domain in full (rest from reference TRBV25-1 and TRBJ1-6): EADIYQTPRYLVIGTGKKITLECSQTMGHDKMYWYQQDPGMELHLIHYSYGVNSTEKGDLSSESTVSRIRTEHFPLTLESARPSHTSQYLCASSDTGELSPLHFGNGTRLTVT.

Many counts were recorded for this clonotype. The CDR3 sequence: CASSKGRRETDYEQYF. The CDR3 DNA reads as TGTGCCAGCAGCAAGGGACGTAGGGAGACTGACTACGAGCAGTACTTC. The chain links TRBV7-9 to TRBJ2-7, with D perhaps assigned TRBD1 or TRBD2 (5 bases each). The CDR3 is 16 amino acids. V gave up 5 bases and J gave up 3 bases, with 20 bases separating them. Germline V gene lookup returns CDR1 SEHNR and CDR2 FQNEAQ (reference sequence).

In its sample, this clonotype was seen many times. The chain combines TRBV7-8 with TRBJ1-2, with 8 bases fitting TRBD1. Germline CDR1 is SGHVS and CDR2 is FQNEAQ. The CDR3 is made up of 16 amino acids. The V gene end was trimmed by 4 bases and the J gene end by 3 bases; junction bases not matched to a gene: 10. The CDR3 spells CASSSSPLDRDYGYTF. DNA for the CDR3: TGTGCCAGCAGCTCATCTCCCCTGGACAGGGACTATGGCTACACCTTC.

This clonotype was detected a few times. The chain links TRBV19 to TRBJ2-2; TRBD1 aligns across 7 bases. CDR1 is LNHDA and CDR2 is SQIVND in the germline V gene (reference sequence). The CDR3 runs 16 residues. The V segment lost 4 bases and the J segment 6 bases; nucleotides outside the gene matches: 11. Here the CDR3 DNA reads TGTGCCAGTAGTACGGGACAGCTAACTGTGGCCGGGGAGCTGTTTTTT. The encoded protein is CASSTGQLTVAGELFF.

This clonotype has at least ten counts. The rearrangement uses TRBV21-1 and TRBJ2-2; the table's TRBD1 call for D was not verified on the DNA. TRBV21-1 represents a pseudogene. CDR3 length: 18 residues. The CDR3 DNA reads TGTGCCGGCAGCCCTATGAGGGGTCTACCTCTGAACACCGGGGAGCTGTTTTTT. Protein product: CAGSPMRGLPLNTGELFF.

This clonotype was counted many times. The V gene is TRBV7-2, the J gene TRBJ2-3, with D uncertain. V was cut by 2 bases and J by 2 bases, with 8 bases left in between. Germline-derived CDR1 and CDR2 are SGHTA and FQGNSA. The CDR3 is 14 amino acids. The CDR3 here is CASSLRSDTDTQYF. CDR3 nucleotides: TGTGCCAGCAGCTTAAGGTCAGACACAGATACGCAGTATTTT.

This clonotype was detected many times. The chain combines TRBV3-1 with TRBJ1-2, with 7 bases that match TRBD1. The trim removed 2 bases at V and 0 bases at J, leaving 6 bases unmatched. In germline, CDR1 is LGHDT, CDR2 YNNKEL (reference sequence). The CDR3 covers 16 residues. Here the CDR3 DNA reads TGTGCCAGCAGCCAACGCTCGGGACAGTCTAACTATGGCTACACCTTC. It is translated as CASSQRSGQSNYGYTF.

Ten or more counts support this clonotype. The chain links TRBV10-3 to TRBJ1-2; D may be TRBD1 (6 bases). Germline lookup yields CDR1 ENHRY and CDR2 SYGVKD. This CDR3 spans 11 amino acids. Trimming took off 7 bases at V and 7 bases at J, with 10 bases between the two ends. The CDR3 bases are TGTGCCATCACAGACAGGTCTGGCTACACCTTC. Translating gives CAITDRSGYTF.

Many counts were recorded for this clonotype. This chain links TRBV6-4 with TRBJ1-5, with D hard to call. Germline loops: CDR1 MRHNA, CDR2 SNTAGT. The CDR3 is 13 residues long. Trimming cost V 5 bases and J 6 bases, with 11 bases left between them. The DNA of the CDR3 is TGTGCCAGCAGTAAGGAGGCCGGTCAGCCCCAGCATTTT. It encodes CASSKEAGQPQHF.

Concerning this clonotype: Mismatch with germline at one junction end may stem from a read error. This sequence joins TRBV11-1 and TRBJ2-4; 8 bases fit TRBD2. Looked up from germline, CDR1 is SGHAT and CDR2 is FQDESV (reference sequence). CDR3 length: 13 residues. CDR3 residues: CASSLARAGAREF. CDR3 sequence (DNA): TGTGCCAGCAGCTTAGCCAGAGCGGGAGCGAGGGAGTTC.

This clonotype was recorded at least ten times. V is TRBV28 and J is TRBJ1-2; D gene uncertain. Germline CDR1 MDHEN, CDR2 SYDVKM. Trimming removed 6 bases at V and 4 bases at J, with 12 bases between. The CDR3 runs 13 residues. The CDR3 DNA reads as TGTGCCAGCAGACTCGACGGCGGCTATGGCTACACCTTC. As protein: CASRLDGGYGYTF.

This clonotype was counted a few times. The CDR3 DNA follows: TGCAGTGCCCCGGGTCCGGGACTAGCGGGAGCTAACAATGAGCAGTTCTTC. It specifies CSAPGPGLAGANNEQFF. This chain links TRBV20-1 with TRBJ2-1; 14 nucleotides align to TRBD2. Trimming at V came to 6 bases and at J to 5 bases, leaving 12 bases not matched to a gene. Germline CDR1 and CDR2: DFQATT and SNEGSKA (reference sequence). The CDR3 covers 17 residues.

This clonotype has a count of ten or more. This CDR3 is CASNEHSGSSMDEQFF. The CDR3 coding sequence is TGTGCCAGCAACGAGCATAGCGGGAGTTCCATGGATGAGCAGTTCTTC. The chain is built from TRBV7-9 and TRBJ2-1, with 9 bases aligning to TRBD2. V shed 7 bases and J 8 bases; nucleotides not matched to a gene: 15. Germline values: CDR1 SEHNR, CDR2 FQNEAQ (reference sequence). This CDR3 contains 16 residues.